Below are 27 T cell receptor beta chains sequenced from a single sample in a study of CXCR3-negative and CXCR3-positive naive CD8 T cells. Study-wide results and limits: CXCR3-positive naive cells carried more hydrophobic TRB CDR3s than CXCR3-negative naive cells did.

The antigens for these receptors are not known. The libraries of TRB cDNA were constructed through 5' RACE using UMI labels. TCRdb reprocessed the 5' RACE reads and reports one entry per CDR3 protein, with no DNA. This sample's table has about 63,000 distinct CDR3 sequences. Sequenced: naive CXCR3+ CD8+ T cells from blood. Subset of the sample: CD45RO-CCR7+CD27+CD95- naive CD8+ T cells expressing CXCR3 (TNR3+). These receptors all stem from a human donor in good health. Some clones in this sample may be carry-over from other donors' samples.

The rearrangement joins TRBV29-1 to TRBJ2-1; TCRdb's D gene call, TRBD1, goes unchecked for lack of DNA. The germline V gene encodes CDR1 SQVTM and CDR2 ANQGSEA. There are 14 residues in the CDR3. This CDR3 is CSAMGQGLGDEQFF.

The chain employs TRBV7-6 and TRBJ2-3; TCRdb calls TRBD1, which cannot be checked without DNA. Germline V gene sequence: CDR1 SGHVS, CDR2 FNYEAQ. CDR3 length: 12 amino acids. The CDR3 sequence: CASRGASDTQYF.

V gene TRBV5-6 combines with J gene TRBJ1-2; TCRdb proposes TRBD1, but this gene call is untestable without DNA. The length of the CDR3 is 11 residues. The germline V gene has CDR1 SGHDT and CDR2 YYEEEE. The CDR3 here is CASSLEGASTF.

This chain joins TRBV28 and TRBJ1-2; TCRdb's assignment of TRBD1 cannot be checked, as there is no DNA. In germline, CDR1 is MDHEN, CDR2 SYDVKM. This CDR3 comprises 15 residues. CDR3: CASSSPRQGAYGYTF.

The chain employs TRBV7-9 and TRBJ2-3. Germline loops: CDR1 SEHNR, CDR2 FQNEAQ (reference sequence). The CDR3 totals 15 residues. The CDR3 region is CASSLVTYYTDTQYF.

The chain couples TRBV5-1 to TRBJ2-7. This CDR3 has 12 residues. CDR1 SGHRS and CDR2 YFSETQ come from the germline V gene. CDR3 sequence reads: CASSFIGYEQYF.

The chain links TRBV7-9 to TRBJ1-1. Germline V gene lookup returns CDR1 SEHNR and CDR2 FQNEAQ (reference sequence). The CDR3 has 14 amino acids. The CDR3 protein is CASSSMGTRTEAFF.

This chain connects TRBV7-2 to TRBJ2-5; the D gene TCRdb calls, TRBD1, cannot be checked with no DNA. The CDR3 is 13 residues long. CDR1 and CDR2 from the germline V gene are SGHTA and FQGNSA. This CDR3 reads CASRVTGQETQYF.

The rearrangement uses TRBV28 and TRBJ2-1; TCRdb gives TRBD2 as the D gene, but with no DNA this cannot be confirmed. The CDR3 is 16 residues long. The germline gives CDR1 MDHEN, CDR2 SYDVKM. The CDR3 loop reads CASSQGGREGYTEQFF.

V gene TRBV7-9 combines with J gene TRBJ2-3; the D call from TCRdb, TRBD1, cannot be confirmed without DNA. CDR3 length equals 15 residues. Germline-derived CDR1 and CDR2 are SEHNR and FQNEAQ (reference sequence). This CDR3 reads CASSFSAAAGDTQYF. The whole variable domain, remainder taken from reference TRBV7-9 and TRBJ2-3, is DTGVSQNPRHKITKRGQNVTFRCDPISEHNRLYWYRQTLGQGPEFLTYFQNEAQLEKSRLLSDRFSAERPKGSFSTLEIQRTEQGDSAMYLCASSFSAAAGDTQYFGPGTRLTVL.

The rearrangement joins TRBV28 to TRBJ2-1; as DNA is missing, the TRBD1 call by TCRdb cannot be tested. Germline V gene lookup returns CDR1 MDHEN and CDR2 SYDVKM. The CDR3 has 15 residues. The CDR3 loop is CASLPVRGSYNEQFF.

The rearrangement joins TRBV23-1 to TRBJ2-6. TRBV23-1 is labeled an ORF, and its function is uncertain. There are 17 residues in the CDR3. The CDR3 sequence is CASDERRTSSGANVLTF.

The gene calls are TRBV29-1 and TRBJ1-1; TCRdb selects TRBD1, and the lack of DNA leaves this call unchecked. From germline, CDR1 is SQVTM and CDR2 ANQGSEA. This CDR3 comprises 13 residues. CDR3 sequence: CSEDDRTPTEAFF.

The CDR3 loop reads CASSFGGGLNIQYF. V usage is TRBV7-2 and J usage is TRBJ2-4; TCRdb returns TRBD2, unconfirmable since there is no DNA. The CDR3 consists of 14 residues. CDR1 SGHTA and CDR2 FQGNSA come from the germline V gene.

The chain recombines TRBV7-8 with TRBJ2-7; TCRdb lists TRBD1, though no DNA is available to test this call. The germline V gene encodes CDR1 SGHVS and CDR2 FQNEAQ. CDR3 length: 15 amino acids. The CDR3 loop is CASSLLGGGSSEQYF.

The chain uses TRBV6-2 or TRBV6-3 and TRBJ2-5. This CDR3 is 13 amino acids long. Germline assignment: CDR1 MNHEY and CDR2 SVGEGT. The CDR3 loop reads CASYLGGQETQYF.

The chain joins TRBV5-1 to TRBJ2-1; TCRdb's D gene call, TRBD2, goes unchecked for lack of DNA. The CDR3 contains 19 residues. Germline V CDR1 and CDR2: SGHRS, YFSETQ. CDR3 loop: CASSLALAGGPSSYNEQFF.

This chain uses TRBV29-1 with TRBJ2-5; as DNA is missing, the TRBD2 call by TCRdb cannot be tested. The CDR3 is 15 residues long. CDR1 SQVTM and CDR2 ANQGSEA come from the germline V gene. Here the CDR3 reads CSVEEVAGAWKTQYF. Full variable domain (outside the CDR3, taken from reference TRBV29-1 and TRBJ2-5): SAVISQKPSRDICQRGTSLTIQCQVDSQVTMMFWYRQQPGQSLTLIATANQGSEATYESGFVIDKFPISRPNLTFSTLTVSNMSPEDSSIYLCSVEEVAGAWKTQYFGPGTRLLVL.

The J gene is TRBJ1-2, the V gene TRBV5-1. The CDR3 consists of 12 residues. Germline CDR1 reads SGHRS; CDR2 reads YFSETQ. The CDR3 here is CASSMTDYGYTF.

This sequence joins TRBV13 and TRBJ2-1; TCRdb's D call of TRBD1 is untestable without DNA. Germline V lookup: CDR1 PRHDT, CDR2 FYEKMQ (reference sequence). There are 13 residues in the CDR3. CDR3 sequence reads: CASSLRGANEQFF.

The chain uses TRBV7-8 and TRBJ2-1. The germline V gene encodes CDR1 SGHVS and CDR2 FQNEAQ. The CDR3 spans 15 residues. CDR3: CASSLGGGSYNEQFF.

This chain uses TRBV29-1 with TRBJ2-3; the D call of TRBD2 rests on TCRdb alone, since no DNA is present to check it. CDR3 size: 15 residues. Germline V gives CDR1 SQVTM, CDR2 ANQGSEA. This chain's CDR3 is CSVEDRAGEADTQYF.

CDR3 residues: CASSLPRGKGDTGELFF. V is TRBV7-9 and J is TRBJ2-2; without DNA, the TCRdb call of TRBD1 cannot be checked. The CDR3 runs 17 residues. Germline V gene data show CDR1 as SEHNR and CDR2 as FQNEAQ (reference sequence).

The CDR3 sequence is CSAREQGSYEQYF. This chain links TRBV20-1 with TRBJ2-7; there is no DNA to check the TCRdb D call of TRBD1. This CDR3 region has 13 residues. CDR1 DFQATT and CDR2 SNEGSKA come from the germline V gene (reference sequence).

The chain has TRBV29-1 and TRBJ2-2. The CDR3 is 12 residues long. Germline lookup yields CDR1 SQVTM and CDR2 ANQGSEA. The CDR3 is CSVTGNTGELFF.

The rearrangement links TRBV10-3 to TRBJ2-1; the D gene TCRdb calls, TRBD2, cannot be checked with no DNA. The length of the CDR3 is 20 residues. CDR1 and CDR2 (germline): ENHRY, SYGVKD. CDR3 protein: CAISHVGLAGGVVANNEQFF.

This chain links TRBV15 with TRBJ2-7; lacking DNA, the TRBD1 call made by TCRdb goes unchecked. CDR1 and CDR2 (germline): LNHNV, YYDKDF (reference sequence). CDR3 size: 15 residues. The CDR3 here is CATSSHRDRVFEQYF.